A single sample gave rise to the 23 T cell receptor beta chains below, sequenced in a study of CD8 T cells in Susac syndrome. cDNA came from 0.5 to 1 ug RNA primed by random hexamers. From the immunoSEQ multiplex PCR reads, TCRdb called clonotypes with MiXCR, one entry per CDR3 protein. The top ten clones hold approximately 0.098% of a sample with about 200,000 distinct CDR3 sequences, approximately 95% of them seen once. Sequences were obtained from CD4+ T cells from PBMCs. These receptors came from a human donor in good health.

The J gene is TRBJ1-2, the V gene TRBV7-6, with 8 bases fitting TRBD1. Per the germline V gene, CDR1 is SGHVS and CDR2 is FNYEAQ. J lost 5 bases, V lost 4 bases, and 9 bases had no gene match. The CDR3 covers 15 residues. The CDR3 protein is CASSSRQGPTYGYTF. The CDR3 region has the DNA TGTGCCAGCAGCTCTCGACAGGGGCCAACTTATGGCTACACCTTC.

The rearrangement uses TRBV3-1 and TRBJ2-3; unclear D gene. V lost 1 base and J lost 4, with 9 bases in between. Per germline, CDR1 LGHDT and CDR2 YNNKEL (reference sequence). There are 14 residues in the CDR3. CDR3: CASSQGGPSDTQYF. CDR3 sequence (DNA): TGTGCCAGCAGCCAAGGTGGCCCCTCAGATACGCAGTATTTT.

The chain is built from TRBV28 and TRBJ1-4, with 9 bases identical to TRBD1. Germline CDR1 MDHEN, CDR2 SYDVKM. V was clipped by 8 bases and J by 10 bases; unmatched bases: 8. This CDR3 spans 13 amino acids. The CDR3 here is CASSGTGKGKLFF. In nucleotides, the CDR3 is TGTGCCAGCTCGGGGACAGGGAAAGGAAAACTGTTTTTT.

V and J are TRBV4-1 and TRBJ1-2; D not resolved. The V end was cut by 0 bases, the J end by 7 bases, with 15 bases between. This CDR3 region has 15 residues. CDR1 is MGHRA, CDR2 YSYEKL, per germline. CDR3 DNA: TGCGCCAGCAGCCAAGAGGTCACCCCGATGGGTGGCTACACCTTC. This translates into CASSQEVTPMGGYTF.

The chain combines TRBV30 with TRBJ1-5; 8 nucleotides align to TRBD1. With V trimmed by 5 bases and J by 7 bases, 7 bases remained unmatched. CDR3 size: 13 residues. Germline V gives CDR1 GTSNPN, CDR2 SVGIG (reference sequence). In DNA, the CDR3 is TGTGCCTGGGGGGACAGGCGAGAACAGCCCCAGCATTTT. Translation gives CAWGDRREQPQHF.

Notes on this clonotype: A read error may produce the germline difference seen at one junction end. The chain has TRBV27 and TRBJ2-2, with D perhaps matching TRBD1 or TRBD2 (5 bases each). Germline loops: CDR1 MNHEY, CDR2 SMNVEV (reference sequence). The CDR3 has 15 amino acids. The CDR3 coding sequence is TGTGCCAGCAGTATATCGGGGCGATCCACCGGGGAGCTGTTTTTT. Protein: CASSISGRSTGELFF.

The V gene is TRBV19, the J gene TRBJ2-5, with D unresolved. Trimming removed 5 bases at V and 1 base at J, with 5 bases between. The CDR3 is 12 amino acids. The germline V gene encodes CDR1 LNHDA and CDR2 SQIVND (reference sequence). The chain's CDR3 is CASSDTQETQYF. CDR3 DNA sequence: TGTGCCAGTAGTGATACCCAAGAGACCCAGTACTTC.

The chain joins TRBV9 to TRBJ2-3; TRBD2 might be the D (5 bases). The CDR3 runs 15 residues. Germline V CDR1 and CDR2: SGDLS, YYNGEE. The ends were cut back, 4 bases at V and 1 base at J, with 13 bases in the middle. The chain's CDR3 is CASSPSPGGTDTQYF. CDR3 DNA: TGTGCCAGCAGCCCCTCTCCCGGGGGCACAGATACGCAGTATTTT.

The chain recombines TRBV7-8 with TRBJ2-7, with D possibly TRBD1 on 6 matching bases. Between the trimmed V and J ends, which lost 5 bases and 7 bases, there was a span of 15 bases. The CDR3 extends over 13 amino acids. The germline gives CDR1 SGHVS, CDR2 FQNEAQ. The CDR3 region has the DNA TGTGCCAGCAGCATAAACAGGGTGGGTGAGCAGTACTTC. It translates to CASSINRVGEQYF.

J is TRBJ1-4 and V is TRBV20-1, with D possibly being TRBD1 (6 bases). Trimming stripped 0 bases from V and 11 bases from J, with 22 bases between. Germline V gene data show CDR1 as DFQATT and CDR2 as SNEGSKA (reference sequence). This CDR3 is 16 amino acids long. The CDR3 loop is CSAREARRGGGGKLFF. The CDR3, as DNA: TGCAGTGCTAGAGAAGCCCGCCGTGGGGGGGGCGGGAAACTGTTTTTT.

This clonotype was detected only once. The chain is built from TRBV7-9 and TRBJ2-1, with a weak D call TRBD2 (6 bases). The V end lost 1 base, the J end lost 5 bases, and 9 bases lay between the germline ends. The CDR3 covers 14 residues. Germline V lookup: CDR1 SEHNR, CDR2 FQNEAQ (reference sequence). CDR3 protein: CASSLVGGDNEQFF. CDR3 coding DNA: TGTGCCAGCAGCTTAGTAGGCGGGGACAATGAGCAGTTCTTC.

The chain combines TRBV7-2 with TRBJ1-1; D is perhaps TRBD1 (6 bases). This CDR3 comprises 14 residues. The V gene lost 1 base and the J gene lost 5 bases, with 11 bases spanning the gap. The germline V gene has CDR1 SGHTA and CDR2 FQGNSA. The CDR3 bases are TGTGCCAGCAGCTTAGGGGGGGCGGCGACTGAAGCTTTCTTT. This translates into CASSLGGAATEAFF.

The CDR3 DNA is TGTGCCAGCAGTTACGCGGCGGGAGGACGACACAATGAGCAGTTCTTC. It translates to CASSYAAGGRHNEQFF. The gene calls are TRBV6-2 or TRBV6-3 and TRBJ2-1; 8 bases agree with TRBD2. CDR1 MNHEY and CDR2 SVGEGT come from the germline V gene. This CDR3 has 16 residues. V gave up 2 bases and J gave up 5 bases; unmatched junction bases: 8.

V usage is TRBV28 and J usage is TRBJ2-7; D might be TRBD2 (6 bases). Germline CDR1 and CDR2: MDHEN and SYDVKM. CDR3 length: 13 residues. Trimming took off 10 bases at V and 0 bases at J, with 13 bases between the two ends. The CDR3, as DNA: TGTGCCACGGAGTTCGGGAGCTCCTACGAGCAGTACTTC. This codes for CATEFGSSYEQYF.

V and J are TRBV11-2 and TRBJ2-5; 7 nucleotides agree with TRBD2. V lost 1 base, J lost 5 bases, and 13 bases stayed unmatched. The CDR3 contains 17 residues. Germline CDR1 reads SGHAT; CDR2 reads FQNNGV. The CDR3 DNA is TGTGCCAGCAGCTTAGCGCAAAGCGGGGCGAGTATTGAGACCCAGTACTTC. This sequence encodes CASSLAQSGASIETQYF.

The chain employs TRBV9 and TRBJ1-1; D uncertain. The germline CDR1 and CDR2 sequences are SGDLS and YYNGEE. V dropped 0 bases and J dropped 0 bases, with 9 bases sitting between them. The CDR3 extends over 15 amino acids. The CDR3 is CASSVDVVVNTEAFF. The CDR3 DNA is TGTGCCAGCAGCGTAGATGTAGTGGTGAACACTGAAGCTTTCTTT.

Note on this clonotype: At one of its ends the junction is not consistent with the germline gene, which may arise from a read error. The chain combines TRBV20-1 with TRBJ1-5; 8 nucleotides match TRBD1. The CDR3 length is 14 residues. Germline V gene lookup returns CDR1 DFQATT and CDR2 SNEGSKA (reference sequence). The CDR3 reads CSASGGTGDQPQHF. DNA of the CDR3: TGCAGTGCTAGCGGTGGGACAGGCGATCAACCCCAGCATTTT.

This chain uses TRBV5-6 with TRBJ2-7, with D hard to call. Trimming cost V 5 bases and J 2 bases, with 11 bases left between them. Per the germline V gene, CDR1 is SGHDT and CDR2 is YYEEEE. CDR3 length: 13 amino acids. The CDR3 DNA sequence: TGTGCCAGCAGTGCCCCTAAAACCTACGAGCAGTACGTC. This gives the protein CASSAPKTYEQYV.

This clonotype was recorded a few times. The genes are TRBV29-1 and TRBJ2-1, with 8 bases lining up with TRBD2. The CDR3 covers 14 residues. Germline loops: CDR1 SQVTM, CDR2 ANQGSEA. The V gene end was trimmed by 4 bases and the J gene end by 3 bases; junction bases not matched to a gene: 5. CDR3: CSVVAGGLYNEQFF. The CDR3 coding sequence is TGCAGCGTTGTCGCGGGGGGCCTCTACAATGAGCAGTTCTTC.

This chain connects TRBV6-2 or TRBV6-3 to TRBJ1-5; D is ambiguous. Trimming removed 2 bases from V and 1 base from J, with 12 bases in between. Germline V gene lookup returns CDR1 MNHEY and CDR2 SVGEGT. The CDR3 is 16 residues long. The CDR3 region is CASSYPSMWSNQPQHF. The CDR3 DNA reads TGTGCCAGCAGTTACCCCTCAATGTGGAGCAATCAGCCCCAGCATTTT.

This clonotype was detected only a few times. This chain joins TRBV6-1 and TRBJ2-7, with 7 bases aligning to TRBD1. V was pared by 3 bases and J by 8 bases, with 16 bases of the junction left unmatched. The CDR3 is made up of 16 amino acids. Germline-derived CDR1 and CDR2 are MNHNS and SASEGT. The CDR3 is CASSEEPLGRGPKQYF. In nucleotides, the CDR3 is TGTGCCAGCAGTGAGGAACCCTTAGGAAGGGGGCCGAAGCAGTACTTC.

The CDR3 is CASRGSDGGAGDTQYF. The CDR3 bases are TGTGCCAGCAGGGGGAGCGACGGGGGGGCAGGAGATACGCAGTATTTT. The chain is built from TRBV28 and TRBJ2-3; 8 nucleotides match TRBD2. CDR1 and CDR2 from the germline V gene are MDHEN and SYDVKM. J was trimmed by 5 bases and V by 6 bases; bases with no gene match: 13. The length of the CDR3 is 16 residues.

This chain uses TRBV12-5 with TRBJ2-1, with TRBD2 matching over 10 bases. CDR3 length equals 15 residues. V trimming: 8 bases; J trimming: 8 bases; junction bases outside the gene matches: 12. Germline V gene sequence: CDR1 LGHNT, CDR2 FRNRAP. The CDR3 region is CASSQSGGAQDEQFF. In DNA form, the CDR3 reads TGTGCTAGTTCCCAGAGCGGGGGGGCCCAGGATGAGCAGTTCTTC.